This TCR beta chain was captured in a study of shared clonotypes between healthy human individuals. The genomic DNA of each subset was split evenly across several immunoSEQ plates. Data came from immunoSEQ multiplex PCR; TCRdb stores just in-frame clones and leaves some out. The table has around 2,100,000 clones, over 85% seen once. Of note for this clone: Its antigen is undetermined.

CD45RO-negative CD8 cells positively selected for CCR7 made up the naive population, which excluded terminally differentiated effector memory CD45RA+ cells. Study-level results: Rarefaction demonstrated incomplete sorted-subset sequencing despite large depth.

V shed 3 bases and J shed 0 bases, with 6 bases lying between them. The germline gives CDR1 MNHNS, CDR2 SASEGT. The CDR3 totals 15 residues. The TCR sequence derives from a man in his late teens or twenties in good health. J is TRBJ1-6 and V is TRBV6-1; D remains ambiguous. Sequences were obtained from naive CD8+ T cells sorted from blood. The CDR3 region is CASSEHSSYNSPLHF. CDR3 DNA sequence: TGTGCCAGCAGTGAGCATAGCTCCTATAATTCACCCCTCCACTTT.